Presented here are 8 T cell receptor beta chains from one specimen sequenced in a study of cytomegalovirus exposure and HLA in healthy donors. Primers for the PCR totalled 60 Vbeta and 13 Jbeta. Sequenced by immunoSEQ multiplex PCR; TCRdb stores in-frame clones only, minus some. The sample comprises around 200,000 clones, 85% of which are singletons, and approximately 2.1% rests with the top ten. Material for sequencing was PBMCs. The source is a woman in her forties or fifties in good health and CMV-seronegative.

The chain carries TRBV5-4 and TRBJ1-1, with D possibly matching TRBD1 (6 bases). Germline V gives CDR1 SGHNT, CDR2 YYREEE (reference sequence). CDR3 length: 13 amino acids. Trimming cost V 4 bases and J 6 bases, with 13 bases left between them. CDR3: CASSIQGSAEAFF. The CDR3 DNA follows: TGTGCCAGCAGCATACAGGGTAGTGCTGAAGCTTTCTTT.

The count of this clone is one. V gene TRBV7-9 combines with J gene TRBJ2-7; maybe TRBD2 (5 bases). V lost 6 bases to trimming and J lost 5 bases, with 14 bases between them. CDR3 size: 13 residues. Germline loops: CDR1 SEHNR, CDR2 FQNEAQ (reference sequence). CDR3: CASRGAESNEQYF. DNA of the CDR3: TGTGCCAGCAGGGGAGCAGAGAGTAACGAGCAGTACTTC.

This clone occurred a few times. This chain links TRBV28 with TRBJ2-1; the match to TRBD2 covers 12 bases. Losses at the gene ends were 6 bases for V and 0 bases for J; bases not matched to a gene: 3. This CDR3 is 16 amino acids long. Per the germline V gene, CDR1 is MDHEN and CDR2 is SYDVKM. The CDR3 loop reads CASRSTSGSSYNEQFF. The DNA for the CDR3 is TGTGCCAGCAGGTCGACTAGCGGGAGCTCCTACAATGAGCAGTTCTTC.

This rearrangement joins TRBV9 to TRBJ2-2; the match to TRBD2 covers 8 bases. The germline V gene has CDR1 SGDLS and CDR2 YYNGEE. The CDR3 spans 18 residues. J gave up 2 bases and V 5 bases, and 14 bases lay outside the gene matches. Written as DNA, the CDR3 is TGTGCCAGCAGTCTTGCAGGGTCGGGAGGGACAAACACCGGGGAGCTGTTTTTT. It encodes CASSLAGSGGTNTGELFF.

This chain links TRBV5-1 with TRBJ2-1; D may be TRBD2 (6 bases). The germline V gene encodes CDR1 SGHRS and CDR2 YFSETQ. V lost 4 bases to trimming and J lost 10 bases, with 18 bases between them. The CDR3 sequence is 14 residues long. The CDR3 reads CASSPGGTFSEQFF. As DNA, the CDR3 is TGCGCCAGCAGCCCTGGAGGGACCTTTTCGGAGCAGTTCTTC.

This sequence joins TRBV19 and TRBJ1-1; 8 nucleotides agree with TRBD1. The CDR3 has 15 residues. CDR1 is LNHDA and CDR2 is SQIVND in the germline V gene (reference sequence). Trimming at V came to 4 bases and at J to 10 bases, leaving 14 bases not matched to a gene. The CDR3 spells CASSSTTGTGRAAFF. In DNA, the CDR3 is TGTGCCAGTAGTAGTACAACCGGGACAGGAAGGGCAGCTTTCTTT.

The chain joins TRBV6-4 to TRBJ2-3; D may be TRBD1 (5 bases). The CDR3 runs 15 residues. Germline V gene data show CDR1 as MRHNA and CDR2 as SNTAGT. The V gene lost 3 bases and the J gene lost 0 bases, with 10 bases spanning the gap. As DNA, the CDR3 is TGTGCCAGCAGTGAAAGGGGCAGGAGCACAGATACGCAGTATTTT. This encodes CASSERGRSTDTQYF.

V usage is TRBV5-5 and J usage is TRBJ2-1, with D possibly TRBD2 on 5 matching bases. This CDR3 is 16 amino acids long. Germline lookup yields CDR1 SGHKS and CDR2 YYEKEE (reference sequence). V dropped 4 bases and J dropped 0 bases, with 14 bases sitting between them. The CDR3 DNA reads TGTGCCAGCAGCCTGGAGCGGATGAGCTCCTACAATGAGCAGTTCTTC. Amino acids: CASSLERMSSYNEQFF.